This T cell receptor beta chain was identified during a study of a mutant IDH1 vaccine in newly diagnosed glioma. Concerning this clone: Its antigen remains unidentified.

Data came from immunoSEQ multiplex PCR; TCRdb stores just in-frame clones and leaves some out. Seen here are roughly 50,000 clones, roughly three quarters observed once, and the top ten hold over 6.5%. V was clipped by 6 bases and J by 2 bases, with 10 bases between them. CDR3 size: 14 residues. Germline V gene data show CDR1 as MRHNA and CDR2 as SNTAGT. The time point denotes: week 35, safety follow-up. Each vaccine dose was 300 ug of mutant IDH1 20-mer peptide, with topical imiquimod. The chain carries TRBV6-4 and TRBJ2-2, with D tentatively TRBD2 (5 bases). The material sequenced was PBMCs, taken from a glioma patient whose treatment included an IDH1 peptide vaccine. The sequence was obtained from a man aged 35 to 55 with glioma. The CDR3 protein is CASSDGENTGELFF. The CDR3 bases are TGTGCCAGCAGCGACGGGGAAAACACCGGGGAGCTGTTTTTT.